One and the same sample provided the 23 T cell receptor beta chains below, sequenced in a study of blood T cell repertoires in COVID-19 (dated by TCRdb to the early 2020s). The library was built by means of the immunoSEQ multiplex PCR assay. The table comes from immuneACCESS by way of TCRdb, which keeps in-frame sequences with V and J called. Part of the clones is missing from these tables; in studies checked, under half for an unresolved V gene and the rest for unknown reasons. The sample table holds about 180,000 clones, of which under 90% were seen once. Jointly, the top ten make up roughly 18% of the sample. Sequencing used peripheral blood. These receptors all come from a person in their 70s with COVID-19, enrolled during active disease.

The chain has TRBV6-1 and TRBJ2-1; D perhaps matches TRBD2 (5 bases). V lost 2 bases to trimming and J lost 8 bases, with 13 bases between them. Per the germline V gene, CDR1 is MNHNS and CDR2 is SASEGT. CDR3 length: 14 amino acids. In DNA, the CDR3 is TGTGCCAGCAGTGAAACTCCGGGGAGCGATGAGCAGTTCTTC. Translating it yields CASSETPGSDEQFF.

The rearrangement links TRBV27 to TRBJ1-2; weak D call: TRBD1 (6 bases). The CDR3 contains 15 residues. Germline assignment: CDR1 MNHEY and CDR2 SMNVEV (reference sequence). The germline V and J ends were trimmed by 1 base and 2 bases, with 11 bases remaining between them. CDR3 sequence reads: CASSLLPGDNYGYTF. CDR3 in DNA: TGTGCCAGCAGTTTATTACCAGGGGACAACTATGGCTACACCTTC.

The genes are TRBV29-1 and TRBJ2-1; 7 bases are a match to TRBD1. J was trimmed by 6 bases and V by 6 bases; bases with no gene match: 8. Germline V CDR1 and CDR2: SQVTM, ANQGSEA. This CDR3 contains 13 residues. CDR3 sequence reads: CSVSDRAGNEQFF. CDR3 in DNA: TGCAGCGTCTCCGACAGGGCCGGCAATGAGCAGTTCTTC.

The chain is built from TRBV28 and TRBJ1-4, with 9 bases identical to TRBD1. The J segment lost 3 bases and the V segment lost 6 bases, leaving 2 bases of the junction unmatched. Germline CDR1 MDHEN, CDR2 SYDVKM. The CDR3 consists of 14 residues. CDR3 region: CASRGTGPNEKLFF. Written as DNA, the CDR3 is TGTGCCAGCAGGGGGACAGGGCCTAATGAAAAACTGTTTTTT.

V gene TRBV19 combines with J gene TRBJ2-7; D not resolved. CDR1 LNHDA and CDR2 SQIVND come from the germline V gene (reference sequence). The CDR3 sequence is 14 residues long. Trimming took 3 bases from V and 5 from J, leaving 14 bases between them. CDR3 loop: CASSMVGQQNEQYF. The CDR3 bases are TGTGCCAGTAGTATGGTGGGTCAACAGAACGAGCAGTACTTC.

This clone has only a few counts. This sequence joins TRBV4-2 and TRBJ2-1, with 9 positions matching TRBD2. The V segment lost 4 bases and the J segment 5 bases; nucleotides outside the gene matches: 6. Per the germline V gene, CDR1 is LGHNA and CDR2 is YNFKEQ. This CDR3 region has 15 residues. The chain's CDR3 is CASSPLAGTNNEQFF. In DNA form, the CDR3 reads TGTGCCAGCAGCCCCCTAGCGGGAACTAACAATGAGCAGTTCTTC.

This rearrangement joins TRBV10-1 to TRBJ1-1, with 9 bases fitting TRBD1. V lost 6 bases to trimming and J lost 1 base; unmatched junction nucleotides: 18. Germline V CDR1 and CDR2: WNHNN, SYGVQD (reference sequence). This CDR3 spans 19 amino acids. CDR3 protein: CASSYIPRGQGRGNTEAFF. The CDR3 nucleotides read TGCGCCAGCAGCTATATCCCCCGCGGACAGGGGAGGGGGAACACTGAAGCTTTCTTT.

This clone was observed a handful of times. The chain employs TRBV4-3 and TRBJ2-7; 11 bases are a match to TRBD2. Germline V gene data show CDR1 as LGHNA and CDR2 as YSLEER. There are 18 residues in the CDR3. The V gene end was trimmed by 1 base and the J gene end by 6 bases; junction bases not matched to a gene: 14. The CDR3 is CASSQAGLAGGTQSEQYF. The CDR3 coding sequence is TGCGCCAGCAGCCAAGCCGGGCTAGCGGGAGGTACCCAGAGCGAGCAGTACTTC.

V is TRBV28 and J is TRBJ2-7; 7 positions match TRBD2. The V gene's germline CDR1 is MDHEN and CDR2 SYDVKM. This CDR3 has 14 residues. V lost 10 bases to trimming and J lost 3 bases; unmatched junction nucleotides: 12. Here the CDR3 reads CATTGGGGVYEQYF. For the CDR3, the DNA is TGTGCCACAACAGGTGGGGGAGGGGTCTACGAGCAGTACTTC.

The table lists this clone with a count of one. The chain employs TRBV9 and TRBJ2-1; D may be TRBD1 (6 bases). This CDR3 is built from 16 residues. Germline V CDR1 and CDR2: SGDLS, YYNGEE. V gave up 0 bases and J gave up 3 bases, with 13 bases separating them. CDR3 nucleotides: TGTGCCAGCAGCGTAGTAGCGAGGACAGACTACAATGAGCAGTTCTTC. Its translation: CASSVVARTDYNEQFF.

CDR3 amino acids: CASSLTRYEQYF. In DNA, the CDR3 is TGTGCCAGCAGCCTCACCAGGTACGAGCAGTACTTC. This sequence joins TRBV11-2 and TRBJ2-7; D call uncertain. Trimming took off 5 bases at V and 4 bases at J, with 9 bases between the two ends. The CDR3 has 12 residues. Looked up from germline, CDR1 is SGHAT and CDR2 is FQNNGV.

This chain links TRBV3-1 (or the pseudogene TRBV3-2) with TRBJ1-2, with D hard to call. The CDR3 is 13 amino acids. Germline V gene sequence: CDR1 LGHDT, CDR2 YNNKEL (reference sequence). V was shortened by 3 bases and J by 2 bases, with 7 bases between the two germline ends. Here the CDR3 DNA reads TGTGCCAGCAGCCAGCTGGGCAACTATGGCTACACCTTC. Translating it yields CASSQLGNYGYTF.

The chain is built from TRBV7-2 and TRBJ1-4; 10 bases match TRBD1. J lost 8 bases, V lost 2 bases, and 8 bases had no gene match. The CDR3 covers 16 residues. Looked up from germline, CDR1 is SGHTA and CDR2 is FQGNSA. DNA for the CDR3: TGTGCCAGCAGCTTACCCAGGACAGGGGGTAGGGAAAAACTGTTTTTT. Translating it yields CASSLPRTGGREKLFF.

The CDR3 DNA is TGTGCCAGTAGTATTCAGGGGATCTCAGAGACCCAGTACTTC. This translates into CASSIQGISETQYF. The V gene is TRBV19, the J gene TRBJ2-5, with D possibly matching TRBD1 (6 bases). The length of the CDR3 is 14 residues. CDR1 and CDR2 (germline): LNHDA, SQIVND (reference sequence). The V end was cut by 3 bases, the J end by 4 bases, with 12 bases between.

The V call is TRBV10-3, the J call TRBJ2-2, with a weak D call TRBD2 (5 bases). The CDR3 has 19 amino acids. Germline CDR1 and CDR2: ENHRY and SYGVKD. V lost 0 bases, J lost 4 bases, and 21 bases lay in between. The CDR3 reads CAISESGGYRPKFTGELFF. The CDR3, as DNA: TGTGCCATCAGTGAGTCGGGCGGGTATCGACCGAAATTCACCGGGGAGCTGTTTTTT.

Written as DNA, the CDR3 is TGTGCCAGTCAAAATGAAAAACTGTTTTTT. It codes for CASQNEKLFF. The chain recombines TRBV2 with TRBJ1-4; D is unresolved. The CDR3 runs to 10 residues. CDR1 SNHLY and CDR2 FYNNEI come from the germline V gene. Deletions cut 9 bases from V and 5 bases from J, with 4 bases between.

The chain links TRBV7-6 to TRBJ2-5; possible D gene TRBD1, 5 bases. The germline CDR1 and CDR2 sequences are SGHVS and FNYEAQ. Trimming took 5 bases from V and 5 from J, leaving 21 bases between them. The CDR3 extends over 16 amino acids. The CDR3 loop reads CASSRLRVGFRETQYF. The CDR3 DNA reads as TGTGCCAGCAGCCGCCTCAGGGTCGGATTTAGGGAGACCCAGTACTTC. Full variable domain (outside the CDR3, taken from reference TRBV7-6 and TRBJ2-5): GAGVSQSPRYKVTKRGQDVALRCDPISGHVSLYWYRQALGQGPEFLTYFNYEAQQDKSGLPNDRFSAERPEGSISTLTIQRTEQRDSAMYRCASSRLRVGFRETQYFGPGTRLLVL.

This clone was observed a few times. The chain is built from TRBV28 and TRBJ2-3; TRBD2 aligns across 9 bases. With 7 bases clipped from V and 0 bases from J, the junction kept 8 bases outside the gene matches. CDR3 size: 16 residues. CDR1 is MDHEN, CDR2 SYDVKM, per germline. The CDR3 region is CASKAGGDKSTDTQYF. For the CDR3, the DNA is TGTGCCAGCAAGGCGGGAGGGGATAAGAGCACAGATACGCAGTATTTT.

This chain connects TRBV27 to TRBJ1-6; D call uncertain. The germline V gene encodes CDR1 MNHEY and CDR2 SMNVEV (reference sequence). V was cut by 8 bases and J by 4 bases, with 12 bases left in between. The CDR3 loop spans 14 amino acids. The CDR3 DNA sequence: TGTGCCAGCTGGGCAGAACCTTATAATTCACCCCTCCACTTT. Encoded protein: CASWAEPYNSPLHF.

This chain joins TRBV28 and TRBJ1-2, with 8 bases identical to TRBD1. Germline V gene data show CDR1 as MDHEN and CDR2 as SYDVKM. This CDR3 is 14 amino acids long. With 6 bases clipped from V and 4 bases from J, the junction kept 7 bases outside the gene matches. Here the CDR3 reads CASRHGQGGYGYTF. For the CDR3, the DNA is TGTGCCAGCAGGCATGGACAGGGTGGCTATGGCTACACCTTC.

The CDR3 sequence is CASSSLAGSGNQPQHF. CDR3 nucleotides: TGTGCCAGCAGCTCCCTCGCAGGGTCCGGCAATCAGCCCCAGCATTTT. The genes are TRBV5-8 and TRBJ1-5, with a tentative D call TRBD1 (5 bases). There are 16 residues in the CDR3. Germline V gene data show CDR1 as SGHTS and CDR2 as YDEGEE. Trimming pared 3 bases from V and 2 bases from J, leaving 15 bases between.

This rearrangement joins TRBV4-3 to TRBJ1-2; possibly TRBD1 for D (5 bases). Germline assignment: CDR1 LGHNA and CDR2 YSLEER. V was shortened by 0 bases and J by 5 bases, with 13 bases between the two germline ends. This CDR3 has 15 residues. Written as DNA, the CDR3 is TGCGCCAGCAGCCAAGATCTAGTGCAGGGTTATGGCTACACCTTC. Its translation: CASSQDLVQGYGYTF.

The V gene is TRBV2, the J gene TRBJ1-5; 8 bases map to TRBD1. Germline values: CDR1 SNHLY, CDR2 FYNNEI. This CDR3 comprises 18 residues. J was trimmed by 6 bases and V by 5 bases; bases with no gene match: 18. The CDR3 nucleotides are TGTGCCAGCAGTAAATTACGGCAGGGGGCGAATAAACTTCAGCCCCAGCATTTT. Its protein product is CASSKLRQGANKLQPQHF.